This T cell receptor beta chain was observed in a study of human T cells and chemical hapten exposure. This sample's time point: patch test 1, 2 weeks after DPC sensitization. Regarding treatment: therapeutic diphenylcyclopropenone sensitization with weekly scalp DPC. Individual cDNA molecules in this library carried unique molecular identifiers. One entry per CDR3 protein, called by TCRdb with MiXCR from the RACE reads. This sample has roughly 360,000 distinct CDR3 sequences, with about 4.8% found just once. This clonotype has only a few counts. Its target is unknown. General study results and limits: Positive correlation was observed between PT1 expanded TCR counts and patch test score. Given that the donors had alopecia, their immune response may differ from that seen in healthy people. Sensitizing with DPC caused no change in TCRs above 1 in 1000 frequency.

The TCR originated in a woman aged 45-65 years with alopecia areata. Some clones in this sample may be carry-over from other donors' samples. The starting material was whole blood, obtained in connection with sensitization to the hapten diphenylcyclopropenone (DPC).

The CDR3 loop reads CASSDDRGIYYGYTF. CDR3 bases: TGTGCCAGCAGTGATGACAGGGGGATTTACTATGGCTACACCTTC. The gene calls are TRBV6-6 and TRBJ1-2, with TRBD1 matching over 9 bases. In germline, CDR1 is MNHNY, CDR2 SVGAGI (reference sequence). This CDR3 is built from 15 residues. V lost 5 bases and J lost 3; bases outside the gene matches: 7.